Presented here are 16 T cell receptor beta chains from one specimen sequenced in a study of naive and memory T cell subsets (dated by TCRdb to about 2017). The library was made by UMI-ligation and nested PCR. Data came from an Illumina MiSeq. To cover both TRBC1 and TRBC2, the beta constant-region primer consisted of an equimolar mix of two oligonucleotides. TCRdb trimmed the raw reads at Q25, called clones with MiXCR and kept productive beta chains. Here each entry gathers all rows of one CDR3 protein and keeps the most common genes and DNA. The sample table lists tens of thousands of distinct CDR3 sequences, about an eighth of them with a count of one. The ten largest make up approximately 0.94% of the sample. Specimen: central memory CD4+ T cells from blood. In the paper's terms, the cell subset or site label means: central memory, CD45RA- CD27+. These receptors all come from a human donor in good health.

The chain is built from TRBV5-1 and TRBJ1-2, with 9 bases aligning to TRBD1. The CDR3 contains 14 residues. CDR1 and CDR2 from the germline V gene are SGHRS and YFSETQ. Trimming removed 4 bases from V and 7 bases from J; junction bases left unmatched: 8. In nucleotides, the CDR3 is TGCGCCAGCAGCATGGACAGGGGAGTCAGTGGCTACACCTTC. Residues: CASSMDRGVSGYTF.

A note on this clonotype: A much larger clone is a single base away; this may be a read error. The chain joins TRBV28 to TRBJ1-5; maybe TRBD1 (6 bases). The V gene's germline CDR1 is MDHEN and CDR2 SYDVKM. The CDR3 extends over 14 amino acids. CDR3 nucleotide sequence: TGTGCCAGCAGTTCCCCAGGGGTACTTCAGCCCCGGCATTTT. It yields the protein CASSSPGVLQPRHF.

The rearrangement uses TRBV21-1 and TRBJ2-1; the D segment call TRBD2 is taken from the table without a DNA check. TRBV21-1 is designated a pseudogene. This CDR3 region has 19 residues. The CDR3 loop is CASSKLKWSSGSIYNEQFF. The CDR3 bases are TGTGCCAGCAGCAAATTAAAGTGGTCTAGCGGATCGATTTACAATGAGCAGTTCTTC.

V is TRBV6-6 and J is TRBJ1-2, with 8 bases fitting TRBD1. The CDR3 is 12 residues long. Losses at the gene ends were 8 bases for V and 3 bases for J; bases not matched to a gene: 2. The V gene's germline CDR1 is MNHNY and CDR2 SVGAGI (reference sequence). CDR3 sequence reads: CASGQGDYGYTF. Here the CDR3 DNA reads TGTGCCAGCGGACAGGGAGACTATGGCTACACCTTC.

There are a few counts of this clonotype. The rearrangement joins TRBV7-3 to TRBJ2-1; 14 bases are a match to TRBD2. Germline lookup yields CDR1 SGHTA and CDR2 FQGTGA. CDR3 size: 18 residues. V gave up 4 bases and J gave up 8 bases; unmatched junction bases: 13. The CDR3 region has the DNA TGTGCCAGCAGCTCCCCCGGGACTAGCGGGAGTGGGTTCGATGAGCAGTTCTTC. As protein: CASSSPGTSGSGFDEQFF.

The chain links TRBV27 to TRBJ1-2; no firm D call. Trimming removed 3 bases at V and 6 bases at J, with 11 bases between. The length of the CDR3 is 13 residues. Germline V CDR1 and CDR2: MNHEY, SMNVEV (reference sequence). The CDR3: CASSLRASDGYTF. CDR3 in DNA: TGTGCCAGCAGTTTGCGGGCATCCGATGGCTACACCTTC.

The gene calls are TRBV5-1 and TRBJ1-5; TRBD1 matches at 7 bases. V dropped 0 bases and J dropped 4; count of bases not matched to a gene: 4. This CDR3 spans 15 amino acids. In germline, CDR1 is SGHRS, CDR2 YFSETQ. CDR3 protein: CASSLGQGPNQPQHF. CDR3 DNA: TGCGCCAGCAGCTTGGGACAGGGTCCAAATCAGCCCCAGCATTTT. Full variable domain (remainder filled in from reference TRBV5-1 and TRBJ1-5): KAGVTQTPRYLIKTRGQQVTLSCSPISGHRSVSWYQQTPGQGLQFLFEYFSETQRNKGNFPGRFSGRQFSNSRSEMNVSTLELGDSALYLCASSLGQGPNQPQHFGDGTRLSIL.

This clonotype was seen many times. The chain combines TRBV30 with TRBJ2-3; possible D gene TRBD1, 5 bases. Germline V gene data show CDR1 as GTSNPN and CDR2 as SVGIG (reference sequence). The V end was cut by 0 bases, the J end by 3 bases, with 10 bases between. The CDR3 runs 14 residues. CDR3: CAWSVQGGTDTQYF. CDR3 nucleotide sequence: TGTGCCTGGAGTGTGCAGGGCGGTACAGATACGCAGTATTTT.

This clonotype was seen a few times. This sequence joins TRBV7-9 and TRBJ2-7; D unresolved. The CDR3 length is 11 residues. Trimming shortened V by 0 bases and J by 6 bases, and 3 bases separated the two germline ends. CDR1 and CDR2 from the germline V gene are SEHNR and FQNEAQ (reference sequence). The CDR3 spells CASSLAIEQYF. The CDR3 DNA sequence: TGTGCCAGCAGCTTAGCGATCGAGCAGTACTTC. The variable domain in full, completed from reference TRBV7-9 and TRBJ2-7, reads DTGVSQNPRHKITKRGQNVTFRCDPISEHNRLYWYRQTLGQGPEFLTYFQNEAQLEKSRLLSDRFSAERPKGSFSTLEIQRTEQGDSAMYLCASSLAIEQYFGPGTRLTVT.

Many counts were recorded for this clonotype. The J gene is TRBJ2-7, the V gene TRBV20-1; 8 bases line up with TRBD1. The CDR3 has 12 residues. V lost 6 bases, J lost 6 bases, and 7 bases stayed unmatched. Germline values: CDR1 DFQATT, CDR2 SNEGSKA (reference sequence). The CDR3 bases are TGCAGTGCGCCGGACAGGGAAGTCGAGCAGTACTTC. Its protein is CSAPDREVEQYF.

The rearrangement uses TRBV20-1 and TRBJ1-2; D gene ambiguous. This CDR3 region has 13 residues. V lost 4 bases and J 6 bases, leaving 15 bases between the germline ends. Germline CDR1 and CDR2: DFQATT and SNEGSKA (reference sequence). CDR3 in amino acids: CSAMGGRADGYTF. The CDR3 bases are TGCAGTGCTATGGGCGGACGGGCAGATGGCTACACCTTC.

This chain links TRBV3-1 with TRBJ1-3; D may be TRBD1 (5 bases). Germline values: CDR1 LGHDT, CDR2 YNNKEL (reference sequence). The CDR3 has 15 amino acids. V lost 1 base and J lost 3, with 10 bases in between. The CDR3 sequence: CASSQAGHGGNTIYF. CDR3 nucleotide sequence: TGTGCCAGCAGCCAAGCAGGGCACGGTGGAAACACCATATATTTT.

The chain has TRBV5-1 and TRBJ2-7; the D is unclear. The CDR3 consists of 12 residues. Germline V gene lookup returns CDR1 SGHRS and CDR2 YFSETQ. Trimming cost V 2 bases and J 3 bases, with 6 bases left between them. CDR3 amino acids: CASSFTNYEQYF. The CDR3 DNA follows: TGCGCCAGCAGCTTCACCAACTACGAGCAGTACTTC.

This clonotype was counted between two and nine times. V gene TRBV4-3 combines with J gene TRBJ1-1; 7 bases match TRBD1. The CDR3 is made up of 13 amino acids. The V and J ends lost 1 base and 8 bases, in that order; junction bases with no gene match: 4. Germline loops: CDR1 LGHNA, CDR2 YSLEER. In DNA, the CDR3 is TGCGCCAGCAGCCAAGCGAGGGGGCAGGAAGCTTTCTTT. Translating gives CASSQARGQEAFF.

This clonotype was seen only a few times. This sequence joins TRBV12-3 or TRBV12-4 and TRBJ1-6; maybe TRBD1 (5 bases). The CDR3 is made up of 16 amino acids. V lost 4 bases and J lost 8, with 18 bases in between. The CDR3 DNA is TGTGCCAGCAGTTCCCAGAATCCAGGGTTGGATTCACCCCTCCACTTT. Its protein product is CASSSQNPGLDSPLHF.

J is TRBJ1-1 and V is TRBV19, with 8 nucleotides matching TRBD1. CDR3 length: 13 residues. The germline V gene has CDR1 LNHDA and CDR2 SQIVND (reference sequence). With 6 bases clipped from V and 3 bases from J, the junction kept 3 bases outside the gene matches. The CDR3, as DNA: TGTGCCAGTAGCAAGACAGGGGACACTGAAGCTTTCTTT. Amino acid sequence: CASSKTGDTEAFF.